This T cell receptor beta chain was identified in a study of blood T cell repertoires in COVID-19. At the level of the study: The analysed material was cDNA or gDNA that came from T cells, B-cell-depleted T cells, or PBMCs.

The CDR3 totals 13 residues. The V gene lost 3 bases and the J gene lost 1 base, with 6 bases spanning the gap. Germline values: CDR1 MDHEN, CDR2 SYDVKM. Concerning this clone: Other DNA variants within this sample encode the same CDR3.

The data were produced by immunoSEQ multiplex PCR, yet TCRdb's version contains in-frame clones alone and is incomplete. This sample has 150,000 or so clones, with over 75% found just once. The source is a man aged 50 to 60 who had recovered from COVID-19. Sequenced: PBMCs or T cells enriched from blood (not recorded which). The V and J genes are TRBV28 and TRBJ2-5, with D perhaps matching TRBD2 (6 bases). The CDR3 loop is CASSLGGQETQYF. CDR3 DNA sequence: TGTGCCAGCAGTTTGGGGGGCCAAGAGACCCAGTACTTC.